Presented here are 17 T cell receptor beta chains from one specimen sequenced in a study of beta chain features in type 1 diabetes. As every portion of the isolated RNA was reverse transcribed, the sequencing read expressed TCRB transcripts. Produced via immunoSEQ multiplex PCR; TCRdb's table is partial and in-frame only. The table has some 900,000 clones, 15% to 20% seen once. Sequenced: naive CD4+ T cells from blood. Receptors originate from a woman younger than 35 in good health.

V is TRBV19 and J is TRBJ1-5, with D maybe TRBD1 (5 bases). CDR3 length equals 15 residues. Germline assignment: CDR1 LNHDA and CDR2 SQIVND (reference sequence). Trimming removed 3 bases from V and 6 bases from J, with 15 bases in between. The CDR3 spells CASSMFGGRGQPQHF. CDR3 nucleotide sequence: TGTGCCAGTAGTATGTTCGGGGGACGGGGTCAGCCCCAGCATTTT.

This clone was recorded a few times. J is TRBJ1-1 and V is TRBV19; weak D call: TRBD1 (5 bases). The germline V gene encodes CDR1 LNHDA and CDR2 SQIVND (reference sequence). CDR3 size: 14 residues. V was cut by 3 bases and J by 6 bases, with 14 bases left in between. DNA of the CDR3: TGTGCCAGTAGTATCGGGCTCGGGGGATCTGAAGCTTTCTTT. Translating it yields CASSIGLGGSEAFF.

This chain uses TRBV28 with TRBJ2-7, with D possibly matching TRBD1 (6 bases). Germline CDR1 MDHEN, CDR2 SYDVKM. This CDR3 contains 17 residues. Trimming pared 8 bases from V and 4 bases from J, leaving 27 bases between. Here the CDR3 DNA reads TGTGCCAGCTTCCCCCCGGGATTCGAGGGCCAGGGGTACGAGCAGTACTTC. This sequence encodes CASFPPGFEGQGYEQYF.

This clone was recorded a few times. Here the CDR3 reads CASSDSGQGHEQFF. CDR3 DNA sequence: TGCGCCAGCAGCGACTCGGGACAGGGGCATGAGCAGTTCTTC. The chain combines TRBV10-1 with TRBJ2-1, with 10 bases that match TRBD1. With V trimmed by 6 bases and J by 8 bases, 7 bases remained unmatched. The CDR3 runs to 14 residues. CDR1 is WNHNN and CDR2 is SYGVQD in the germline V gene (reference sequence).

A few counts support this clone. This chain connects TRBV11-2 to TRBJ2-7; D is uncertain. Between the trimmed V and J ends, which lost 6 bases and 7 bases, there was a span of 16 bases. The germline V gene encodes CDR1 SGHAT and CDR2 FQNNGV. CDR3 length: 13 amino acids. This CDR3 reads CASSQLYSGEQYF. In DNA, the CDR3 is TGTGCCAGCAGTCAATTATATTCCGGTGAGCAGTACTTC.

A word on this clone: Other DNA sequences of this sample code for an identical CDR3. The J gene is TRBJ2-5, the V gene TRBV7-2; D is undetermined. Looked up from germline, CDR1 is SGHTA and CDR2 is FQGNSA. The CDR3 loop spans 13 amino acids. V dropped 3 bases and J dropped 0 bases, with 5 bases sitting between them. For the CDR3, the DNA is TGTGCCAGCAGCTTGGTAGACCAAGAGACCCAGTACTTC. Protein sequence: CASSLVDQETQYF.

J is TRBJ2-2 and V is TRBV5-6; perhaps TRBD2 as D (6 bases). CDR1 and CDR2 from the germline V gene are SGHDT and YYEEEE. Trimming took off 0 bases at V and 1 base at J, with 10 bases between the two ends. The length of the CDR3 is 16 residues. The CDR3 sequence is CASSLGGLLNTGELFF. The CDR3, as DNA: TGTGCCAGCAGCTTGGGGGGACTCTTGAACACCGGGGAGCTGTTTTTT. Variable domain in full (rest from reference TRBV5-6 and TRBJ2-2): DAGVTQSPTHLIKTRGQQVTLRCSPKSGHDTVSWYQQALGQGPQFIFQYYEEEERQRGNFPDRFSGHQFPNYSSELNVNALLLGDSALYLCASSLGGLLNTGELFFGEGSRLTVL.

This clone was found a few times. This chain joins TRBV20-1 and TRBJ1-2; no clear D. Germline V gene data show CDR1 as DFQATT and CDR2 as SNEGSKA (reference sequence). This CDR3 spans 11 amino acids. V lost 3 bases and J lost 4, with 6 bases in between. This chain's CDR3 is CSARGPYGYTF. The CDR3, as DNA: TGCAGTGCTAGGGGTCCCTATGGCTACACCTTC.

The chain uses TRBV28 and TRBJ2-7; D remains ambiguous. CDR1 and CDR2 from the germline V gene are MDHEN and SYDVKM. CDR3 size: 14 residues. Trimming took 3 bases from V and 5 from J, leaving 14 bases between them. CDR3 in amino acids: CASSFGRDRNEQYF. In DNA form, the CDR3 reads TGTGCCAGCAGTTTTGGCCGTGATAGGAACGAGCAGTACTTC.

This chain joins TRBV28 and TRBJ2-3; 11 bases agree with TRBD2. The ends lost 6 bases at V and 2 bases at J; junction bases unmatched: 1. The germline V gene encodes CDR1 MDHEN and CDR2 SYDVKM. This CDR3 has 14 amino acids. CDR3 DNA: TGTGCCAGCAGGGGACTAGCGGACACAGATACGCAGTATTTT. Its protein product is CASRGLADTDTQYF.

This chain connects TRBV28 to TRBJ2-7; 8 bases fit TRBD1. Per the germline V gene, CDR1 is MDHEN and CDR2 is SYDVKM. V shed 6 bases and J 3 bases; nucleotides not matched to a gene: 16. CDR3 length: 17 amino acids. The CDR3 is CASSTGGTSLLRYEQYF. The CDR3 DNA reads TGTGCCAGCAGCACAGGGGGTACTAGCCTTCTACGCTACGAGCAGTACTTC.

This clone was counted a few times. The rearrangement links TRBV28 to TRBJ1-1; a possible D gene is TRBD1 (6 bases). This CDR3 is 15 amino acids long. Germline-derived CDR1 and CDR2 are MDHEN and SYDVKM. Deletions cut 3 bases from V and 1 base from J, with 12 bases between. The CDR3 spells CASSFFRTANTEAFF. CDR3 sequence (DNA): TGTGCCAGCAGTTTCTTTCGGACAGCGAACACTGAAGCTTTCTTT.

The chain joins TRBV15 to TRBJ2-1, with a tentative D call TRBD1 (5 bases). With 7 bases removed from V and 0 bases from J, the gap between germline ends came to 10 bases. CDR1 and CDR2 from the germline V gene are LNHNV and YYDKDF (reference sequence). The CDR3 sequence is 14 residues long. CDR3 DNA: TGTGCCACCAAACAGGACCGCTCCTACAATGAGCAGTTCTTC. Encoded protein: CATKQDRSYNEQFF.

J is TRBJ2-7 and V is TRBV7-2; D is unclear. Per the germline V gene, CDR1 is SGHTA and CDR2 is FQGNSA. The CDR3 contains 14 residues. The germline V and J ends were trimmed by 3 bases and 2 bases, with 11 bases remaining between them. The CDR3: CASSFVDGTYEQYF. CDR3 in DNA: TGTGCCAGCAGCTTTGTGGACGGCACCTACGAGCAGTACTTC.

The rearrangement joins TRBV25-1 to TRBJ1-1; D may be TRBD1 (5 bases). Trimming took off 2 bases at V and 1 base at J, with 11 bases between the two ends. Germline lookup yields CDR1 MGHDK and CDR2 SYGVNS. The length of the CDR3 is 15 residues. The CDR3 protein is CASSEIGTGNTEAFF. The CDR3 DNA reads as TGTGCCAGCAGTGAAATCGGAACAGGGAACACTGAAGCTTTCTTT.

The chain carries TRBV10-3 and TRBJ2-6, with 8 positions matching TRBD1. The CDR3 has 16 residues. Germline CDR1 is ENHRY and CDR2 is SYGVKD. The V segment lost 6 bases and the J segment 1 base; nucleotides outside the gene matches: 5. The CDR3 DNA is TGTGCCATCAGCCCCAGGGGGCTTTCTGGGGCCAACGTCCTGACTTTC. It codes for CAISPRGLSGANVLTF.

The chain employs TRBV28 and TRBJ2-1; D is unclear. Per the germline V gene, CDR1 is MDHEN and CDR2 is SYDVKM. There are 13 residues in the CDR3. V was cut by 4 bases and J by 10 bases, with 14 bases left in between. CDR3 in DNA: TGTGCCAGCAGTTCATTTTTCGGGCGGGAGCAGTTCTTC. As protein: CASSSFFGREQFF.